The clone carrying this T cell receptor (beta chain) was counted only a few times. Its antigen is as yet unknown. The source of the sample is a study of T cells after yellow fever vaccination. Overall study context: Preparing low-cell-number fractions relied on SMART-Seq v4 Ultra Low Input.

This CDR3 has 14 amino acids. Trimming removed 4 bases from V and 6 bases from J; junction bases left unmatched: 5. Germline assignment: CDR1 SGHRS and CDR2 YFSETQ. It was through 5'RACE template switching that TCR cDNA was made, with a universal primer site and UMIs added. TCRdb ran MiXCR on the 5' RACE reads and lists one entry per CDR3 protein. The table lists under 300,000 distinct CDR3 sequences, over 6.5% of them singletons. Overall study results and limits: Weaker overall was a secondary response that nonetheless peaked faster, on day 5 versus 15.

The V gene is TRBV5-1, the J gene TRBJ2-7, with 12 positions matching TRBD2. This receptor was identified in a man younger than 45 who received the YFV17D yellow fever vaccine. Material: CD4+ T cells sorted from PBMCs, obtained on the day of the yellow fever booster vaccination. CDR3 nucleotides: TGCGCCAGCAGCCCAACTAGCGGGAGGATCGAGCAGTACTTC. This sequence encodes CASSPTSGRIEQYF.